The clone carrying this T cell receptor (beta chain) was counted ten times or more. The antigen is undetermined. This entry comes from a study of early T cells in non-severe SARS-CoV-2 infection. Study-wide findings and caveats: VDJdb matching favored anti-spike CD8 responses, missing private and CD4 specificities.

Per the germline V gene, CDR1 is SGHRS and CDR2 is YFSETQ. The CDR3 contains 16 residues. The V gene end was trimmed by 3 bases and the J gene end by 5 bases; junction bases not matched to a gene: 13. TCRdb re-called the 5' RACE reads through MiXCR, storing one row per CDR3 protein. Here the sample spans tens of thousands of distinct CDR3 sequences, 10% to 15% being singletons. This TCR came from an adult who was a healthcare worker with PCR-confirmed SARS-CoV-2 infection or an uninfected control (not recorded which). Sequenced here: whole blood, sampled at baseline. V usage is TRBV5-1 and J usage is TRBJ2-5; 7 bases line up with TRBD1. The CDR3 nucleotides are TGCGCCAGCAGCTATCGAGTGACAGGGAACGGTGAGACCCAGTACTTC. Protein product: CASSYRVTGNGETQYF.